This T cell receptor (beta chain) was retrieved from a study of naive and memory T cell subsets. Whole-study results and caveats: Gini index rose across naive, CM, EM and EMRA in CD4 and CD8. Over 85% of naive TCR sequences appeared only once, unlike memory subsets. Naive repertoires, especially CD8, held a few larger clonotypes, possibly memory cells re-expressing CD45RA.

The CDR3 runs 15 residues. J lost 8 bases, V lost 5 bases, and 7 bases had no gene match. Germline lookup yields CDR1 LNHDA and CDR2 SQIVND (reference sequence). After CD4 positive bead selection, the CD4-negative fraction gave CD8 T cells. Two oligonucleotides, mixed equimolar, formed the beta constant-region primer covering TRBC1 and TRBC2. Nested alpha and beta constant-region primers with the SP2 primer drove four PCR rounds on ligated cDNA. An oligonucleotide with the SP2 primer and a 12-nucleotide UMI was ligated to the cDNA 3' end. TCRdb reanalysed the UMI-ligation and nested PCR reads using MiXCR and keeps one entry per CDR3 protein. The repertoire holds over 80,000 distinct CDR3 sequences, with roughly 12% as singletons. This clonotype was counted at least ten times. Its specificity is not known.

Material: naive CD4+ T cells from blood. This sequence was found in a human donor in good health. The gene calls are TRBV19 and TRBJ2-1; the match to TRBD2 covers 12 bases. This CDR3 is CASSSRTSGTDEQFF. CDR3 coding DNA: TGTGCCAGTAGTTCCAGGACTAGCGGGACCGATGAGCAGTTCTTC.